This T cell receptor (beta chain) was identified in a study of tumor-infiltrating lymphocytes in primary liver carcinoma. The wider study: Tumor staging was T1-T3 N0M0; sizes spanned roughly 4.2 to 10 cm across. Whole-study findings and limits: Reduced overlap was seen in tumor-adjacent and tumor-blood pairs versus tumor region pairs.

RNA isolated from unsorted whole blood supplied the blood RNA, with germline DNA also extracted. A remark on this clonotype: Its antigen is as yet unknown.

Total RNA (approximately 500 ng) served as template for TCR beta cDNA synthesis primed by a constant-region primer. Three nested multiplex PCR rounds, a slightly modified ARM-PCR method, built the TCR beta libraries. TCRdb re-derived calls from the multiplex PCR reads in MiXCR, one entry per CDR3 protein. In the table there are some 190,000 distinct CDR3 sequences, around 60% of which are singletons. The TCR was taken from a man aged 35-49 years with primary liver carcinoma and hepatitis B virus infection. Sequencing used peripheral blood.

The CDR3 is CASSSTTRGRYEQYF. The CDR3 DNA reads as TGTGCCAGCAGCTCTACGACTAGAGGGAGATACGAGCAGTACTTC. The J gene is TRBJ2-7, the V gene TRBV11-2, with D perhaps matching TRBD2 (6 bases). The CDR3 runs to 15 residues. V was trimmed by 4 bases and J by 4 bases, leaving 17 bases between them. Germline V lookup: CDR1 SGHAT, CDR2 FQNNGV.